The 9 T cell receptor beta chains presented below share a single source sample, sequenced in a study of blood T cells in healthy people across ages. A sample-barcoded 5' primer and a J-beta primer mix were used in a second PCR of about 6 to 12 cycles. TCRdb independently ran MiXCR on the 5' RACE reads; one entry per CDR3 protein. The table shows roughly 1,700,000 distinct CDR3 sequences, with 25% to 30% occurring only once. The specimen was blood. The receptors stem from a young woman in good health.

In regard to this clonotype: A clone one base away is much larger, so this may be a read error. Lacking the conserved final phenylalanine or tryptophan, this CDR3 likely reflects a read error. The chain links TRBV29-1 to TRBJ1-2, with D hard to call. Trimming left V 1 base short and J 7 bases short, with 10 bases between. The CDR3 length is 12 residues. Germline loops: CDR1 SQVTM, CDR2 ANQGSEA. As DNA, the CDR3 is TGCAGCGTTGAAGCGGGCGTCGGTGGCTACACCGTC. Translated, it gives CSVEAGVGGYTV.

The J gene is TRBJ1-2, the V gene TRBV29-1; tentatively, D is TRBD1 (6 bases). Looked up from germline, CDR1 is SQVTM and CDR2 is ANQGSEA. The CDR3 has 16 amino acids. CDR3 loop: CSSLNREPGANYGYTF. Written as DNA, the CDR3 is TGCAGTTCGTTAAACAGGGAACCCGGTGCTAACTATGGCTACACCTTC.

The sample holds a few counts of this clonotype. The chain joins TRBV15 to TRBJ2-3; D not certain. This CDR3 has 15 residues. CDR1 is LNHNV and CDR2 is YYDKDF in the germline V gene (reference sequence). V gave up 0 bases and J gave up 0 bases, with 7 bases separating them. Here the CDR3 reads CATSRDLGSTDTQYF. Here the CDR3 DNA reads TGTGCCACCAGCAGAGATTTGGGGAGCACAGATACGCAGTATTTT.

This chain connects TRBV5-1 to TRBJ1-2; D gene unclear. V was shortened by 0 bases and J by 4 bases, with 13 bases between the two germline ends. The CDR3 loop spans 15 amino acids. The germline V gene encodes CDR1 SGHRS and CDR2 YFSETQ. CDR3 nucleotides: TGCGCCAGCAGCTTGGATGGTGCAGCCTCCTATGGCTACACCTTC. Translating gives CASSLDGAASYGYTF.

The V and J genes are TRBV6-6 and TRBJ1-2; D perhaps matches TRBD1 (6 bases). V was shortened by 4 bases and J by 6 bases, with 15 bases between the two germline ends. CDR1 and CDR2 (germline): MNHNY, SVGAGI (reference sequence). The CDR3 totals 14 residues. CDR3 DNA sequence: TGTGCCAGCAGTTCCGCCGGGACAATCCATGGCTACACCTTC. Protein: CASSSAGTIHGYTF.

This clonotype was observed a handful of times. The chain recombines TRBV20-1 with TRBJ2-7; D is uncertain. V gave up 1 base and J gave up 2 bases, with 6 bases separating them. There are 12 residues in the CDR3. The V gene's germline CDR1 is DFQATT and CDR2 SNEGSKA (reference sequence). Here the CDR3 reads CSARAQPYEQYF. The CDR3 DNA sequence: TGCAGTGCTAGAGCCCAACCCTACGAGCAGTACTTC.

The sample holds a few counts of this clonotype. This rearrangement joins TRBV5-1 to TRBJ2-1, with 9 bases that match TRBD1. V was pared by 4 bases and J by 7 bases, with 12 bases of the junction left unmatched. This CDR3 comprises 16 residues. From germline, CDR1 is SGHRS and CDR2 YFSETQ. DNA of the CDR3: TGCGCCAGCAGCGCGGCCTCCGGGACAGGGTTGAATGAGCAGTTCTTC. Translation gives CASSAASGTGLNEQFF.

This clonotype was seen repeatedly, ten times or more. The J gene is TRBJ2-5, the V gene TRBV4-1; TRBD1 might be the D (5 bases). CDR1 and CDR2 (germline): MGHRA, YSYEKL. The CDR3 totals 15 residues. The germline V and J ends were trimmed by 2 bases and 1 base, with 11 bases remaining between them. CDR3 sequence: CASSQRGRLQETQYF. For the CDR3, the DNA is TGCGCCAGCAGCCAAAGGGGCAGGCTCCAAGAGACCCAGTACTTC.

In its sample, this clonotype was seen a few times. The chain carries TRBV5-1 and TRBJ2-1; tentative D call: TRBD2 (6 bases). Germline V gives CDR1 SGHRS, CDR2 YFSETQ. The CDR3 runs 15 residues. V gave up 2 bases and J gave up 10 bases, with 19 bases separating them. Written as DNA, the CDR3 is TGCGCCAGCAGCTTCACGGCGGGGCGAACCAACGAGCAGTTCTTC. Translating it yields CASSFTAGRTNEQFF.